This TCR beta chain originates from a study of blood T cells in healthy people across ages. Overall study results and limits: CMV infection status of these donors was not known. Compared with aged donors, long-lived donors showed fewer expanded clones, suggesting selection. Using unsorted PBMCs precluded a conclusive naive versus antigen-experienced comparison.

For this clonotype: Its target is not known.

The CDR3 runs 16 residues. V dropped 8 bases and J dropped 1; count of bases not matched to a gene: 10. Germline loops: CDR1 SGHTA, CDR2 FQGNSA. The second PCR ran about 6 to 11 cycles with a sample-barcoded 5' primer and J-beta primers. Tags on each cDNA molecule came from a template-switch adaptor with 12 random nucleotides. One entry per CDR3 protein, called by TCRdb with MiXCR from the 5' RACE reads. The sample records about 1,000,000 distinct CDR3 sequences, 45% being singletons. The sequence derives from a woman in her sixties in good health. V is TRBV7-2 and J is TRBJ2-7, with TRBD2 matching over 11 bases. The source material was blood. The CDR3 sequence is CASAKPGLAASYEQYF. The CDR3, as DNA: TGTGCCAGCGCCAAACCGGGACTAGCGGCTTCCTACGAGCAGTACTTC.